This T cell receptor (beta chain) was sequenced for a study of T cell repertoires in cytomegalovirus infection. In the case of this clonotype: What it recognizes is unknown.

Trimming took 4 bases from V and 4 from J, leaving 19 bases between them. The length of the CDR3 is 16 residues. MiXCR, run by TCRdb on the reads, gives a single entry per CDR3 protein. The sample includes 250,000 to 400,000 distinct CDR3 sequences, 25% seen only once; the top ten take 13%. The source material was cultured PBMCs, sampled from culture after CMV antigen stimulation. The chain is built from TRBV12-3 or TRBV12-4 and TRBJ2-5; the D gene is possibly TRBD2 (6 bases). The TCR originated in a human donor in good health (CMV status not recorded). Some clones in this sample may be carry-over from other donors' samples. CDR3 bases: TGTGCCAGCAGTTCGGGACCCGGGACTCCAAGAGAGACCCAGTACTTC. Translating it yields CASSSGPGTPRETQYF.